The sequence of this T cell receptor (beta chain) was determined in a study of response to subunit inactivated influenza vaccine. Trimming took off 0 bases at V and 3 bases at J, with 9 bases between the two ends. This CDR3 is 14 amino acids long. Germline V gene lookup returns CDR1 LGHDT and CDR2 YNNKEL (reference sequence). TCRdb processed the RT-PCR reads anew with MiXCR; each CDR3 protein has one entry. Among around 470,000 distinct CDR3 sequences listed, more than 7% were seen once. Study-wide findings and caveats: Authors suggested few new T cells are recruited by each seasonal influenza vaccination.

This clonotype has more than one count but fewer than ten. Antigen unknown. The V and J genes are TRBV3-1 and TRBJ2-7; no definite D call. This TCR was recovered from a man between 45 and 75 years old who received an inactivated influenza vaccine. Sequenced material: PBMCs from blood, taken roughly 24 months after vaccination. CDR3 loop: CASSQDRLDYEQYF. CDR3 in DNA: TGTGCCAGCAGCCAAGACAGGCTGGACTACGAGCAGTACTTC.